This TCR beta chain was found in a study of identical twins. The germline V gene encodes CDR1 SGHRS and CDR2 YFSETQ. The CDR3 covers 13 residues. The J segment lost 6 bases and the V segment lost 6 bases, leaving 7 bases of the junction unmatched. TCRdb re-called the 5' RACE reads with MiXCR, one entry per CDR3 protein. This table has 550,000 to 700,000 distinct CDR3 sequences, 21% appearing once. This clonotype was counted many times. Antigen specificity is unknown. Broader study findings: There were fewer insertions in abundant cord blood beta clonotypes, but memory repertoires showed no such pattern.

In addition, the sample was reused for a study of T cells expressing NK-cell markers. That report adds: For roughly 6 donors, the dominant NKG2C+ clonotypes made up about 1.0-8% of their CD8+ T cells. In a few donors, dominant clonotypes made up about 28.3-60.1% of CD3+CD56-NKG2C+ cells.

The sequenced material came from PBMCs. This chain joins TRBV5-1 and TRBJ2-3, with 7 bases identical to TRBD2. This TCR derives from a young woman in good health. CDR3 region: CASMMAGADTQYF. The CDR3 nucleotides are TGCGCCAGCATGATGGCGGGAGCTGATACGCAGTATTTT. Combining the CDR3 with reference TRBV5-1 and TRBJ2-3 gives the whole variable domain KAGVTQTPRYLIKTRGQQVTLSCSPISGHRSVSWYQQTPGQGLQFLFEYFSETQRNKGNFPGRFSGRQFSNSRSEMNVSTLELGDSALYLCASMMAGADTQYFGPGTRLTVL.